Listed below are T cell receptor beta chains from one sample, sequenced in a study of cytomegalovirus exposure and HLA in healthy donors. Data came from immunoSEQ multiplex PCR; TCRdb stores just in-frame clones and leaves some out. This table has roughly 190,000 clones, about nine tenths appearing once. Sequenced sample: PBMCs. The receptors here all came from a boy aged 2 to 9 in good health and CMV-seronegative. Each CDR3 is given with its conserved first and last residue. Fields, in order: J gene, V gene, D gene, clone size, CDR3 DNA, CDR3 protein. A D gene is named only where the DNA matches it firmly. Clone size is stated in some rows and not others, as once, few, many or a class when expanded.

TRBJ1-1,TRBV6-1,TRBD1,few,TGTGCCAGCACATGGACAGGGGGAAGGGGGACTGAAGCTTTCTTT,CASTWTGGRGTEAFF
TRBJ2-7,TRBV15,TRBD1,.,TGTGCCACCAGCACGGATACAGGGGGACACTACGAGCAGTACTTC,CATSTDTGGHYEQYF
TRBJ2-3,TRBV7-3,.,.,TGTGCCAGCAGCTTAAGAGGGCTTGGTTCAGGTTCATCGGATACGCAGTATTTT,CASSLRGLGSGSSDTQYF
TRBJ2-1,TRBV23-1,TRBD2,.,TGCGCCAGCAGTCAATCAGCGGCTAGCGGGGCCAATGAGCAGTTCTTC,CASSQSAASGANEQFF
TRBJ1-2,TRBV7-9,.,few,TGTGCCAGCAGCCCCGTGGGGAGTAGGGATGGCTACACCTTC,CASSPVGSRDGYTF
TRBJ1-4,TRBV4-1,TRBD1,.,TGCGCCAGCAGCCAAGGGTACGGGACAGGTGAAAAACTGTTTTTT,CASSQGYGTGEKLFF
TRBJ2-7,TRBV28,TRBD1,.,TGTGCCAGCCAGGGACAGCCAATTTATTACGAGCAGTACTTC,CASQGQPIYYEQYF
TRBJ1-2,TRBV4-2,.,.,TGTGCCAGCAGCCAAGATGAGGCCTCTAACTATGGCTACACCTTC,CASSQDEASNYGYTF
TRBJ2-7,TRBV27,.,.,TGTGCCAGCAGTTTAACGGGCGGGCCGGTTTACCCCTACGAGCAGTACTTC,CASSLTGGPVYPYEQYF
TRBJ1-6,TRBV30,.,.,TGTGCCTCGGCGGGGGAACGGAATTCACCCCTCCACTTT,CASAGERNSPLHF
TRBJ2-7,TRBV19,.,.,TGTGCCAGTAGTTCCGACGGGGGCTACGAGCAGTACTTC,CASSSDGGYEQYF
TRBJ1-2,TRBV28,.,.,TGTGCCAGCAGTTTTCAGGGGACTGGCTACACCTTC,CASSFQGTGYTF
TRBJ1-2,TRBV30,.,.,TGTGCCTGGAGTTTCGGGGTCAACTATGGCTACACCTTC,CAWSFGVNYGYTF
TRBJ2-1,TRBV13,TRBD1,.,TGTGCCAGCAGCTTTCCCCTGGACAGGAACAATGAGCAGTTCTTC,CASSFPLDRNNEQFF
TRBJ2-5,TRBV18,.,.,TGTGCCAGCTCACCGCGGGCCCTGGAGACCCAGTACTTC,CASSPRALETQYF
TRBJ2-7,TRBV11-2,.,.,TGTGCCAGCACCCCGAGGGGGGGGGTCTCCTACGAGCAGTACTTC,CASTPRGGVSYEQYF
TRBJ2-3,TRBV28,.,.,TGTGCCGTCGCGTCGGGGGAAACGTCAGATACGCAGTATTTT,CAVASGETSDTQYF
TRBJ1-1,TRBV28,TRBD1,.,TGTGCCAGCAGTAGGACAGGAGGTAACCCTGAAGCTTTCTTT,CASSRTGGNPEAFF
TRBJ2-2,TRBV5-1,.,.,TGCGCCAGCGTGGCGGGCCTCAACACCGGGGAGCTGTTTTTT,CASVAGLNTGELFF
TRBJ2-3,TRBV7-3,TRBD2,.,TGTGCCAGCAGCCGCGGTCGCGGGGGGGCAGCAGATACGCAGTATTTT,CASSRGRGGAADTQYF
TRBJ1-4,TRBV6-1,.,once,TGTGCCAGCCGATCAGGGACTAATGAAAAACTGTTTTTT,CASRSGTNEKLFF
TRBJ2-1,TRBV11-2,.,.,TGTGCCAGCAGCTTAGGAGTTGAGCAGTTCTTC,CASSLGVEQFF
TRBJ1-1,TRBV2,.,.,TGTGCCAGCAGTGCCGGGGGTGGAGGGGCCGCTTTCTTT,CASSAGGGGAAFF
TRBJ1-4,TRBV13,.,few,TGTGCCAGCAGATATTACAGGGAAACTAATGAAAAACTGTTTTTT,CASRYYRETNEKLFF
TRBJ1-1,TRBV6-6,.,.,TGTGCCAGCCTACGGGGCACTGAAGCTTTCTTT,CASLRGTEAFF
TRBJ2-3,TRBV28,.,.,TGTGCCAGCAGTTTCAGGCTGGACAAAATAGACCATACGCAGTATTTT,CASSFRLDKIDHTQYF
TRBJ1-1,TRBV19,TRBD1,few,TGTGCCAGTAGTCCCGGGACAGGGAGGAACACTGAAGCTTTCTTT,CASSPGTGRNTEAFF